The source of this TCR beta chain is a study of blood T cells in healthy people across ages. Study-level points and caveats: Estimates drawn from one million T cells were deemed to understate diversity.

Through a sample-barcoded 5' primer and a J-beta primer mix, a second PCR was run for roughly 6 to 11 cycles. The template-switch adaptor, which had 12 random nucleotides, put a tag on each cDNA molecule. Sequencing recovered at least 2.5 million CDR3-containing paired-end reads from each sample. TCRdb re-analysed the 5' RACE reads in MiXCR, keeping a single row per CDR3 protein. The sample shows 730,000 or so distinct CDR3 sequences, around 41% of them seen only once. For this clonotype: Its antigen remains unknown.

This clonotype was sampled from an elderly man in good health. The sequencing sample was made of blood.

The CDR3 region is CASSPRTGGAGNEQFF. The CDR3 nucleotides are TGTGCCAGCAGTCCAAGGACAGGGGGCGCTGGCAATGAGCAGTTCTTC. The chain couples TRBV28 to TRBJ2-1, with 11 bases that match TRBD1. Trimming cost V 5 bases and J 6 bases; bases outside gene matches: 9. The germline gives CDR1 MDHEN, CDR2 SYDVKM. The CDR3 extends over 16 amino acids.